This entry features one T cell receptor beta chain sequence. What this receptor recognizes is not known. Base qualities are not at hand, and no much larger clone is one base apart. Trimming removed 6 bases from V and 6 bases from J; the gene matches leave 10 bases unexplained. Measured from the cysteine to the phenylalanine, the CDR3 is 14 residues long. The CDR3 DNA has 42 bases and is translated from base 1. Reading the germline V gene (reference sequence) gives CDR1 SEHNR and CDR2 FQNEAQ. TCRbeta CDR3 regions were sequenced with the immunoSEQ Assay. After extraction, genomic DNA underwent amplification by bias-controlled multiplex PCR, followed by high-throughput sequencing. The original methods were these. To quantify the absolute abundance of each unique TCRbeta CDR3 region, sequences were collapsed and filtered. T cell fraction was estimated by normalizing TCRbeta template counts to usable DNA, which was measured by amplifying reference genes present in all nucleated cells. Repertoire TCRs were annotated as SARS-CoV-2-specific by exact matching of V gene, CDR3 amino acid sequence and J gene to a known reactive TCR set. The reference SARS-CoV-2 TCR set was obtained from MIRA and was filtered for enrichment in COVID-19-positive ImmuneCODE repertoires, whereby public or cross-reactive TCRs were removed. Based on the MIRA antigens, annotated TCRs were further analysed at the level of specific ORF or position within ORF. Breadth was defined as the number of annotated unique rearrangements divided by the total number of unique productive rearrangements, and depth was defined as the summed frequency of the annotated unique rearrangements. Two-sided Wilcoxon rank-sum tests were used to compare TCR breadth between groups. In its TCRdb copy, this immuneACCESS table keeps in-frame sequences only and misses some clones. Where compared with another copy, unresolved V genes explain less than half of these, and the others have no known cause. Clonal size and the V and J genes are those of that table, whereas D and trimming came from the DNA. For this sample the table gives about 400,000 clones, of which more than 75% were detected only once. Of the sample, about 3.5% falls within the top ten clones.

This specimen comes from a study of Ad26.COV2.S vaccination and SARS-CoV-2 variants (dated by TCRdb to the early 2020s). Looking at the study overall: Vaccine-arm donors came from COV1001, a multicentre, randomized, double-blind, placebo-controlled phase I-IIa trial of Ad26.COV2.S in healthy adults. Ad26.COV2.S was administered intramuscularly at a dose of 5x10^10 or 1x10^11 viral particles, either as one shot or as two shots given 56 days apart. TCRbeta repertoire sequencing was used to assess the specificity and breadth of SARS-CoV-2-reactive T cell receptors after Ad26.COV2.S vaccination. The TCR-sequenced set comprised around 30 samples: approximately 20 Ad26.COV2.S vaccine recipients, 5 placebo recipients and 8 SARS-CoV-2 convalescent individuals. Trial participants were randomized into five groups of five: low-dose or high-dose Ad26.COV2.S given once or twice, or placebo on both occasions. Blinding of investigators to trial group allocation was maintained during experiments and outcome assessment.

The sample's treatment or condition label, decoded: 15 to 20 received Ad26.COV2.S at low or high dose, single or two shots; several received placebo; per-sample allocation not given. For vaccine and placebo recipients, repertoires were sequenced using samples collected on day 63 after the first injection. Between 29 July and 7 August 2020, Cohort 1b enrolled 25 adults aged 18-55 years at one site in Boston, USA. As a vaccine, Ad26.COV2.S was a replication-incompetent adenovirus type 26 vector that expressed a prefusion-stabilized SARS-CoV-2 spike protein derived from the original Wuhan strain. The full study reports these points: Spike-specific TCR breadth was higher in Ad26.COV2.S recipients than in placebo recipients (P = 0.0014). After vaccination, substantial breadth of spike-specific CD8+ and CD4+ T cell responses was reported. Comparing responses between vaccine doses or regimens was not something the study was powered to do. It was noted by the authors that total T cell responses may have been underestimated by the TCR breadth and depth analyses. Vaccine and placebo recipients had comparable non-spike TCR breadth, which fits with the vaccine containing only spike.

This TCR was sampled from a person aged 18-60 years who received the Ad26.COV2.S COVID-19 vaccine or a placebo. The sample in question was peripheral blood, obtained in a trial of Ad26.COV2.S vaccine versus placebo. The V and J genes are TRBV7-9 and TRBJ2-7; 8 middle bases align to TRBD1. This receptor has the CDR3 CASSWDRPQREQYF. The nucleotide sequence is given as TGTGCCAGCAGTTGGGACAGGCCACAACGCGAGCAGTACTTC.